These 19 T cell receptor beta chains were all obtained from the same sample, sequenced in a study of blood T cell repertoires in COVID-19. The data were produced by immunoSEQ multiplex PCR, yet TCRdb's version contains in-frame clones alone and is incomplete. The sample contains 80,000 to 100,000 clones, 80% of which appear only once. The sequenced sample consisted of peripheral blood. The receptors originated from a human donor in a cohort sampled during active COVID-19.

The genes are TRBV18 and TRBJ1-1, with 10 nucleotides matching TRBD1. The germline V gene encodes CDR1 KGHSH and CDR2 LQKENI. J lost 3 bases, V lost 5 bases, and 3 bases had no gene match. This CDR3 region has 14 residues. The CDR3 DNA sequence: TGTGCCAGCTCAGGGGACAGGGGATACACTGAAGCTTTCTTT. Translation gives CASSGDRGYTEAFF. Full variable domain (rest looked up from reference TRBV18 and TRBJ1-1): NAGVMQNPRHLVRRRGQEARLRCSPMKGHSHVYWYRQLPEEGLKFMVYLQKENIIDESGMPKERFSAEFPKEGPSILRIQQVVRGDSAAYFCASSGDRGYTEAFFGQGTRLTVV.

This clone has ten or more counts. The chain links TRBV7-3 to TRBJ2-1; maybe TRBD1 (6 bases). CDR1 and CDR2 from the germline V gene are SGHTA and FQGTGA. Between the trimmed V and J ends, which lost 6 bases and 6 bases, there was a span of 12 bases. The CDR3 totals 13 residues. The CDR3 nucleotides are TGTGCCAGCAGGGGGGCCAGTAGCAATGAGCAGTTCTTC. This sequence encodes CASRGASSNEQFF.

The DNA for the CDR3 is TGTGCCAGCAGTCCCTCAGGGCCCGTGGCGGGAGTTGGGGCAGAGACCCAGTACTTC. Amino acids: CASSPSGPVAGVGAETQYF. The chain uses TRBV6-2 or TRBV6-3 and TRBJ2-5, with 7 bases identical to TRBD2. Germline lookup yields CDR1 MNHEY and CDR2 SVGEGT. The CDR3 has 19 residues. Trimming took 5 bases from V and 4 from J; bases not matched to a gene: 22.

In regard to this clone: With a much larger clone just one base away, this may be a read error. V is TRBV5-1 and J is TRBJ2-7; TRBD1 matches 7 bases. Looked up from germline, CDR1 is SGHRS and CDR2 is YFSETQ. J gave up 5 bases and V 1 base, and 0 bases lay outside the gene matches. The CDR3 extends over 12 amino acids. CDR3 nucleotides: TGCGCCAGCAGCTTGACAGGGGACGAGCAGTACTTC. This sequence encodes CASSLTGDEQYF.

The V call is TRBV5-1, the J call TRBJ1-1, with 7 bases aligning to TRBD1. Germline V lookup: CDR1 SGHRS, CDR2 YFSETQ. J was trimmed by 4 bases and V by 4 bases; bases with no gene match: 10. The CDR3 length is 15 residues. CDR3: CASSLTYQGGTEAFF. As DNA, the CDR3 is TGCGCCAGCAGCCTTACGTACCAGGGGGGCACTGAAGCTTTCTTT.

In this sample, this clone turned up a few times. The J gene is TRBJ1-5, the V gene TRBV12-3 or TRBV12-4; D unclear. The length of the CDR3 is 12 residues. Deletions cut 1 base from V and 5 bases from J, with 3 bases between. CDR3 sequence reads: CASSLDYQPQHF. In DNA form, the CDR3 reads TGTGCCAGCAGTTTAGACTATCAGCCCCAGCATTTT.

The gene calls are TRBV29-1 and TRBJ2-1; D ambiguous. This CDR3 has 13 residues. Germline CDR1 SQVTM, CDR2 ANQGSEA. V lost 6 bases, J lost 1 base, and 10 bases lay in between. The CDR3 coding sequence is TGCAGCGTAGCTCATGTTTCCTACAATGAGCAGTTCTTC. As protein: CSVAHVSYNEQFF.

The chain joins TRBV28 to TRBJ2-7; D perhaps matches TRBD1 (6 bases). The V and J ends lost 5 bases and 2 bases respectively, with 25 bases between them. CDR3 length: 18 residues. Germline V gene lookup returns CDR1 MDHEN and CDR2 SYDVKM. CDR3 in DNA: TGTGCCAGCAGTGCACCTCTTCGGACAGACCGTTTTACCTACGAGCAGTACTTC. Amino acids: CASSAPLRTDRFTYEQYF.

This clone was seen once. Other nucleotide sequences from this sample produce the same CDR3. The J gene is TRBJ1-1, the V gene TRBV28; 10 bases fit TRBD1. The CDR3 is made up of 16 amino acids. Trimming at V came to 2 bases and at J to 0 bases, leaving 3 bases not matched to a gene. Germline V gene lookup returns CDR1 MDHEN and CDR2 SYDVKM. As DNA, the CDR3 is TGTGCCAGCAGTTTAAGGACAGGGGGTCTGAACACTGAAGCTTTCTTT. Translated: CASSLRTGGLNTEAFF.

The chain uses TRBV7-2 and TRBJ1-1, with D maybe TRBD1 (6 bases). This CDR3 has 15 residues. Germline CDR1 is SGHTA and CDR2 is FQGNSA. Trimming took off 2 bases at V and 1 base at J, with 11 bases between the two ends. The CDR3: CASSLSRGANTEAFF. Written as DNA, the CDR3 is TGTGCCAGCAGCTTATCCAGGGGCGCGAACACTGAAGCTTTCTTT.

The DNA of the CDR3 is TGCAGCGTTGAAGACGTATGGGGACAGGGGTCCTACGAGCAGTACTTC. It yields the protein CSVEDVWGQGSYEQYF. The chain combines TRBV29-1 with TRBJ2-7, with 10 bases lining up with TRBD1. This CDR3 has 16 residues. CDR1 is SQVTM and CDR2 is ANQGSEA in the germline V gene. The junction had 6 bases not matched to a gene; V was cut back by 0 bases and J by 1 base.

For this clone: The same CDR3 can be traced to other DNA sequences in this sample. CDR3 coding DNA: TGCGCCAGCAGCTTAGAGGGGGCGCTTGGCTACACCTTC. Translating it yields CASSLEGALGYTF. The rearrangement links TRBV5-1 to TRBJ1-2; 7 bases align to TRBD1. The germline gives CDR1 SGHRS, CDR2 YFSETQ. The V segment lost 2 bases and the J segment 7 bases; nucleotides outside the gene matches: 5. This CDR3 is 13 amino acids long.

Here the CDR3 reads CAWSTGQGKGSGNTIYF. The CDR3 nucleotides read TGTGCCTGGAGTACCGGACAGGGGAAGGGATCTGGAAACACCATATATTTT. This rearrangement joins TRBV30 to TRBJ1-3; 9 nucleotides match TRBD1. This CDR3 has 17 amino acids. The V segment lost 2 bases and the J segment 1 base; nucleotides outside the gene matches: 9. Germline V gene sequence: CDR1 GTSNPN, CDR2 SVGIG (reference sequence). The full variable domain, its missing parts supplied by reference TRBV30 and TRBJ1-3, is SQTIHQWPATLVQPVGSPLSLECTVEGTSNPNLYWYRQAAGRGLQLLFYSVGIGQISSEVPQNLSASRPQDRQFILSSKKLLLSDSGFYLCAWSTGQGKGSGNTIYFGEGSWLTVV.

V and J are TRBV28 and TRBJ2-3; 7 nucleotides line up with TRBD1. CDR1 MDHEN and CDR2 SYDVKM come from the germline V gene. Unmatched junction bases numbered 13, after V lost 5 bases and J lost 5 bases. The CDR3 has 16 residues. CDR3 region: CASSPATQGFKDTQYF. The CDR3 region has the DNA TGTGCCAGCAGTCCAGCAACACAGGGGTTTAAAGATACGCAGTATTTT.

The rearrangement links TRBV5-1 to TRBJ2-2; D is unresolved. V was clipped by 0 bases and J by 8 bases, with 5 bases between them. The V gene's germline CDR1 is SGHRS and CDR2 YFSETQ. The CDR3 sequence is 12 residues long. This chain's CDR3 is CASSLDWGELFF. CDR3 DNA sequence: TGCGCCAGCAGCTTGGACTGGGGGGAGCTGTTTTTT.

The rearrangement joins TRBV5-1 to TRBJ2-1; D unclear. Germline-derived CDR1 and CDR2 are SGHRS and YFSETQ. The CDR3 runs 13 residues. Trimming pared 0 bases from V and 6 bases from J, leaving 7 bases between. As DNA, the CDR3 is TGCGCCAGCAGCTTGGTGGTAGCCAATGAGCAGTTCTTC. This codes for CASSLVVANEQFF.

This clone was picked up one time. The chain carries TRBV2 and TRBJ1-3; 8 bases are a match to TRBD1. Trimming at V came to 6 bases and at J to 0 bases, leaving 7 bases not matched to a gene. In germline, CDR1 is SNHLY, CDR2 FYNNEI. The CDR3 has 16 residues. CDR3 nucleotide sequence: TGTGCCAGCAGGACGGACAGGGTAATCTCTGGAAACACCATATATTTT. Protein: CASRTDRVISGNTIYF.

J is TRBJ2-7 and V is TRBV9; D call uncertain. Germline V CDR1 and CDR2: SGDLS, YYNGEE. Trimming stripped 4 bases from V and 4 bases from J, with 21 bases between. The CDR3 is made up of 16 amino acids. This chain's CDR3 is CASSSGFETSSYEQYF. In DNA form, the CDR3 reads TGTGCCAGCAGCTCAGGATTCGAGACCTCATCTTACGAGCAGTACTTC.

V is TRBV5-1 and J is TRBJ1-4; D unresolved. CDR3 length: 15 residues. CDR1 SGHRS and CDR2 YFSETQ come from the germline V gene. Trimming removed 4 bases at V and 2 bases at J, with 12 bases between. CDR3 in amino acids: CASSPTISTNEKLFF. CDR3 bases: TGCGCCAGCAGCCCAACAATCTCCACTAATGAAAAACTGTTTTTT.